Shown below are 20 T cell receptor beta chains from a single sample sequenced in a study of cytomegalovirus exposure and HLA in healthy donors. The PCR made use of 60 Vbeta and 13 Jbeta primers. TCRdb's table, derived via immunoSEQ multiplex PCR, lists solely in-frame clones and lacks some. The sample shows about 82,000 clones, about three quarters of them seen only once. Sequencing used PBMCs. The receptors shown here come from a man in his fifties or sixties in good health and CMV-seronegative.

This chain uses TRBV19 with TRBJ1-2; 10 bases are shared with TRBD1. The germline V gene has CDR1 LNHDA and CDR2 SQIVND (reference sequence). V shed 3 bases and J 4 bases; nucleotides not matched to a gene: 8. The CDR3 runs to 16 residues. The CDR3 DNA reads TGTGCCAGTAGTATGACAGGGGGCGAGGCGATCTATGGCTACACCTTC. This codes for CASSMTGGEAIYGYTF.

The chain links TRBV4-2 to TRBJ1-1; D is unresolved. The CDR3 covers 17 residues. Germline CDR1 reads LGHNA; CDR2 reads YNFKEQ. Trimming took 0 bases from V and 4 from J, leaving 18 bases between them. CDR3 nucleotide sequence: TGTGCCAGCAGCCAAGATCAGGTACTGACTAAGGGCACTGAAGCTTTCTTT. It encodes CASSQDQVLTKGTEAFF.

This clone was observed once. The V and J genes are TRBV18 and TRBJ1-5; the D is unclear. The V end lost 1 base, the J end lost 4 bases, and 14 bases lay between the germline ends. Germline loops: CDR1 KGHSH, CDR2 LQKENI. The CDR3 spans 16 residues. The DNA of the CDR3 is TGTGCCAGCTCACCACGGGCTAAAGCTGATAATCAGCCCCAGCATTTT. It yields the protein CASSPRAKADNQPQHF.

The rearrangement links TRBV6-1 to TRBJ2-2; no definite D call. CDR3 size: 15 residues. V dropped 5 bases and J dropped 1 base, with 11 bases sitting between them. The V gene's germline CDR1 is MNHNS and CDR2 SASEGT. The CDR3 region has the DNA TGTGCCAGCAGTACGTTCAGTATGAACACCGGGGAGCTGTTTTTT. This translates into CASSTFSMNTGELFF.

V usage is TRBV6-6 and J usage is TRBJ1-1; 9 bases line up with TRBD1. Trimming cost V 7 bases and J 8 bases; bases outside gene matches: 2. The CDR3 sequence is 11 residues long. Germline-derived CDR1 and CDR2 are MNHNY and SVGAGI (reference sequence). Here the CDR3 reads CASITGGEAFF. The CDR3 coding sequence is TGTGCCAGCATTACAGGGGGCGAAGCTTTCTTT.

This clone appeared a single time. The chain links TRBV28 to TRBJ2-7; D unclear. The CDR3 has 12 residues. Germline V gives CDR1 MDHEN, CDR2 SYDVKM. The V end lost 1 base, the J end lost 3 bases, and 4 bases lay between the germline ends. CDR3 residues: CASSLSRYEQYF. DNA for the CDR3: TGTGCCAGCAGTTTATCGCGCTACGAGCAGTACTTC. Combining the CDR3 with reference TRBV28 and TRBJ2-7 gives the whole variable domain DVKVTQSSRYLVKRTGEKVFLECVQDMDHENMFWYRQDPGLGLRLIYFSYDVKMKEKGDIPEGYSVSREKKERFSLILESASTNQTSMYLCASSLSRYEQYFGPGTRLTVT.

The chain uses TRBV29-1 and TRBJ1-1; TRBD1 matches at 11 bases. This CDR3 is 14 amino acids long. CDR1 is SQVTM and CDR2 is ANQGSEA in the germline V gene. The ends lost 6 bases at V and 4 bases at J; junction bases unmatched: 7. CDR3 in DNA: TGCAGCGTATCAACCGGGACAGGGGGCACTGAAGCTTTCTTT. This translates into CSVSTGTGGTEAFF.

The chain carries TRBV6-1 and TRBJ1-1, with D maybe TRBD1 (6 bases). This CDR3 is built from 15 residues. Germline-derived CDR1 and CDR2 are MNHNS and SASEGT. Trimming pared 4 bases from V and 1 base from J, leaving 13 bases between. CDR3 loop: CASSATGQANTEAFF. CDR3 nucleotides: TGTGCCAGCAGTGCGACAGGTCAGGCGAACACTGAAGCTTTCTTT.

The chain recombines TRBV19 with TRBJ2-1; possible D gene TRBD1, 6 bases. Trimming took 7 bases from V and 3 from J, leaving 25 bases between them. The CDR3 loop spans 18 amino acids. The V gene's germline CDR1 is LNHDA and CDR2 SQIVND (reference sequence). CDR3 sequence reads: CASTDQGSGRTGYNEQFF. Written as DNA, the CDR3 is TGTGCCAGTACCGATCAGGGGTCGGGACGGACTGGCTACAATGAGCAGTTCTTC. Using reference TRBV19 and TRBJ2-1 for the parts outside the CDR3, the full variable domain is DGGITQSPKYLFRKEGQNVTLSCEQNLNHDAMYWYRQDPGQGLRLIYYSQIVNDFQKGDIAEGYSVSREKKESFPLTVTSAQKNPTAFYLCASTDQGSGRTGYNEQFFGPGTRLTVL.

This chain joins TRBV7-9 and TRBJ2-7; 8 bases map to TRBD1. The CDR3 length is 17 residues. V was clipped by 5 bases and J by 0 bases; unmatched bases: 12. Per germline, CDR1 SEHNR and CDR2 FQNEAQ (reference sequence). CDR3: CASSGRRQGTSSYEQYF. For the CDR3, the DNA is TGTGCCAGCAGCGGACGCAGACAGGGGACAAGCTCCTACGAGCAGTACTTC.

The rearrangement joins TRBV25-1 to TRBJ2-5; D gene unclear. CDR1 is MGHDK, CDR2 SYGVNS, per germline. Trimming cost V 1 base and J 1 base, with 4 bases left between them. The length of the CDR3 is 13 residues. CDR3 loop: CASSEFSQETQYF. In DNA form, the CDR3 reads TGTGCCAGCAGTGAATTCAGCCAAGAGACCCAGTACTTC.

The V gene is TRBV4-3, the J gene TRBJ1-1; 9 nucleotides line up with TRBD1. Germline CDR1 LGHNA, CDR2 YSLEER. The CDR3 covers 14 residues. The V segment lost 4 bases and the J segment 6 bases; nucleotides outside the gene matches: 6. CDR3 region: CASSRTGTGSEAFF. DNA of the CDR3: TGCGCCAGCAGCCGGACCGGGACAGGGTCTGAAGCTTTCTTT.

For the CDR3, the DNA is TGTGCCAGCAGCCGCGACCCAGGCTCCACCGGGGAGCTGTTTTTT. It is translated as CASSRDPGSTGELFF. This chain joins TRBV7-2 and TRBJ2-2; D is undetermined. With 5 bases removed from V and 4 bases from J, the gap between germline ends came to 14 bases. The CDR3 has 15 amino acids. Per the germline V gene, CDR1 is SGHTA and CDR2 is FQGNSA.

The V and J genes are TRBV27 and TRBJ2-7, with D possibly TRBD2 on 6 matching bases. This CDR3 region has 15 residues. The V end was cut by 0 bases, the J end by 7 bases, with 16 bases between. CDR1 and CDR2 from the germline V gene are MNHEY and SMNVEV (reference sequence). CDR3 sequence: CASSLSRFGGWEQYF. CDR3 in DNA: TGTGCCAGCAGTTTATCGCGGTTTGGGGGGTGGGAGCAGTACTTC.

The J gene is TRBJ1-5, the V gene TRBV2, with TRBD1 identical over 8 bases. The CDR3 spans 14 residues. The J segment lost 5 bases and the V segment lost 5 bases, leaving 5 bases of the junction unmatched. Per the germline V gene, CDR1 is SNHLY and CDR2 is FYNNEI. Here the CDR3 DNA reads TGTGCCAGCAGTCGTTTACAGGGGGATCAGCCCCAGCATTTT. Translating gives CASSRLQGDQPQHF.

This clone was counted only a few times. J is TRBJ1-3 and V is TRBV5-1; perhaps TRBD1 as D (6 bases). The CDR3 contains 16 residues. V lost 0 bases and J 4 bases, leaving 14 bases between the germline ends. Germline V gene data show CDR1 as SGHRS and CDR2 as YFSETQ. CDR3 amino acids: CASSLAGVVRGNTIYF. DNA of the CDR3: TGCGCCAGCAGCTTGGCAGGGGTCGTTAGGGGAAACACCATATATTTT.

The rearrangement joins TRBV7-2 to TRBJ1-4; 10 bases are shared with TRBD1. With 3 bases clipped from V and 7 bases from J, the junction kept 5 bases outside the gene matches. This CDR3 has 15 residues. CDR1 and CDR2 from the germline V gene are SGHTA and FQGNSA. The CDR3 DNA reads TGTGCCAGCAGCTTCGAGGGGACAGGGGTTGAAAAACTGTTTTTT. This sequence encodes CASSFEGTGVEKLFF. The whole variable domain, filled in from reference TRBV7-2 and TRBJ1-4, reads GAGVSQSPSNKVTEKGKDVELRCDPISGHTALYWYRQSLGQGLEFLIYFQGNSAPDKSGLPSDRFSAERTGGSVSTLTIQRTQQEDSAVYLCASSFEGTGVEKLFFGSGTQLSVL.

The J gene is TRBJ2-1, the V gene TRBV6-5; TRBD2 matches 11 bases. Germline assignment: CDR1 MNHEY and CDR2 SVGAGI. With 4 bases clipped from V and 6 bases from J, the junction kept 5 bases outside the gene matches. The CDR3 is 15 residues long. The chain's CDR3 is CASSFGTSGGNEQFF. The DNA for the CDR3 is TGTGCCAGCAGTTTTGGGACTAGCGGAGGCAATGAGCAGTTCTTC.

This clone was found once. The J gene is TRBJ2-5, the V gene TRBV4-1, with TRBD2 identical over 10 bases. The V gene's germline CDR1 is MGHRA and CDR2 YSYEKL. The CDR3 has 18 amino acids. Trimming removed 1 base from V and 7 bases from J; junction bases left unmatched: 15. CDR3 DNA sequence: TGCGCCAGCAGCCAAGTTGTTAGCGGGGGGCCGGGAGGGGGGACCCAGTACTTC. This encodes CASSQVVSGGPGGGTQYF.

In its sample, this clone was seen a few times. This CDR3 is CSVVDRPSSYNEQFF. The CDR3 nucleotides read TGCAGCGTTGTGGACAGGCCCAGCTCCTACAATGAGCAGTTCTTC. This chain links TRBV29-1 with TRBJ2-1; the match to TRBD1 covers 7 bases. Germline V lookup: CDR1 SQVTM, CDR2 ANQGSEA. The trim removed 4 bases at V and 0 bases at J, leaving 6 bases unmatched. This CDR3 spans 15 amino acids.